This TCR beta chain was documented in a study of T-cell memory formation after mild COVID-19. The CDR3 extends over 14 amino acids. V was clipped by 0 bases and J by 6 bases, with 13 bases between them. Germline values: CDR1 SGHNT, CDR2 YYREEE (reference sequence). From 5'RACE with constant-segment primers came TCR alpha and TCR beta cDNA libraries that carried sample barcodes and UMIs. TCRdb analysed the 5' RACE reads with MiXCR anew, one entry per CDR3 protein. Altogether 550,000 to 700,000 distinct CDR3 sequences are present, around 15% being singletons, with the ten largest covering about 8.1%. Sequenced: PBMCs or a T cell subset sorted from them (not recorded which). The chain couples TRBV5-4 to TRBJ2-7; weak D call: TRBD2 (5 bases). The sequence came from an adult woman who had mild COVID-19 (a few samples of this study predate the infection). Cell type and time point are not known. CDR3 residues: CASSLAGTPPEQYF. DNA of the CDR3: TGTGCCAGCAGCTTGGCGGGAACCCCCCCCGAGCAGTACTTC.